Below, one T cell receptor beta chain is given with its context. The sample originates from a study of blood T cell repertoires in COVID-19. The age range of participants was 18 to 89 years, with residence in approximately 25 US areas. Self-reported history from a screening survey and questionnaire set each donor's cohort. Cohort 3 donors were reported recovered after two negative PCRs, clearance, or symptom resolution. Authors' analysis steps: Scientists estimated how many nucleated cells there were by amplifying reference gene primers. This table comes from immunoSEQ multiplex PCR, and its TCRdb copy is limited to in-frame clones, with some not included. The D gene and trimming were derived from the DNA, and the V and J assignments and clone size from that table. Of a few hundred thousand clones listed, around four fifths are singletons. The length of the CDR3 is 13 residues. In germline, CDR1 is MNHEY, CDR2 SVGAGI. V lost 7 bases and J lost 4, with 14 bases in between.

The source is a man aged 40-49 years who had recovered from COVID-19. The material sequenced was PBMCs or T cells enriched from blood (not recorded which). V usage is TRBV6-5 and J usage is TRBJ2-7, with D tentatively TRBD1 (6 bases). The CDR3 DNA sequence: TGTGCCAGCATAGACCAGGGGCGGTACGAGCAGTACTTC. It is translated as CASIDQGRYEQYF.